This T cell receptor (beta chain) was sequenced during a study of T cell changes during pregnancy in multiple sclerosis. The data were produced by immunoSEQ multiplex PCR, yet TCRdb's version contains in-frame clones alone and is incomplete. The data hold roughly 58,000 clones, with roughly nine tenths observed a single time. Per germline, CDR1 SNHLY and CDR2 FYNNEI. V was pared by 6 bases and J by 8 bases, with 29 bases between. This CDR3 spans 18 amino acids. J is TRBJ1-3 and V is TRBV2; possibly TRBD1 for D (5 bases). This TCR came from a female donor with multiple sclerosis, enrolled in a pregnancy study. The material was CD8+ T cells from peripheral blood mononuclear cells, obtained before pregnancy. This CDR3 reads CASSDWGRYDKGRDTIYF. CDR3 bases: TGTGCCAGCAGCGATTGGGGCCGCTACGATAAAGGAAGAGACACCATATATTTT. Complete variable domain (other parts from reference TRBV2 and TRBJ1-3): EPEVTQTPSHQVTQMGQEVILRCVPISNHLYFYWYRQILGQKVEFLVSFYNNEISEKSEIFDDQFSVERPDGSNFTLKIRSTKLEDSAMYFCASSDWGRYDKGRDTIYFGEGSWLTVV.